Following are 17 T cell receptor beta chains from one sample sequenced in a study of T cells in Graves' hyperthyroidism and ophthalmopathy. Regions amplified from RNA transcripts were the TCR beta CDR3 regions. In the first-round RT-PCR of the TCR CDR3, the HTBI primer set was used. TCRdb re-called the multiplex PCR reads with MiXCR, one entry per CDR3 protein. The table has about 360,000 distinct CDR3 sequences, 15% to 20% seen once. The sample comprised blood. These receptors all stem from a woman aged 18-29 years with Graves' hyperthyroidism.

This clonotype came up many times. V usage is TRBV15 and J usage is TRBJ1-2; tentatively, D is TRBD1 (5 bases). V lost 4 bases and J lost 8, with 23 bases in between. The germline CDR1 and CDR2 sequences are LNHNV and YYDKDF (reference sequence). There are 16 residues in the CDR3. In DNA form, the CDR3 reads TGTGCCACCAGCACCCCCTTACAGGTTGACGATAGAGGCTACACCTTC. Its protein is CATSTPLQVDDRGYTF.

This clonotype came up many times. This chain joins TRBV6-2 or TRBV6-3 and TRBJ2-5; D unresolved. CDR3 length: 13 residues. V lost 2 bases to trimming and J lost 5 bases, with 9 bases between them. Germline V CDR1 and CDR2: MNHEY, SVGEGT. The CDR3 region is CASSYSVPETQYF. DNA of the CDR3: TGTGCCAGCAGTTACAGTGTCCCCGAGACCCAGTACTTC.

At least ten counts were recorded for this clonotype. This chain joins TRBV20-1 and TRBJ2-5; D unresolved. This CDR3 region has 13 residues. The germline V gene has CDR1 DFQATT and CDR2 SNEGSKA (reference sequence). Trimming removed 4 bases at V and 5 bases at J, with 14 bases between. The DNA of the CDR3 is TGCAGTGCTACACCTGGGGATGTCGAGACCCAGTACTTC. This encodes CSATPGDVETQYF.

This clonotype was seen many times. This chain links TRBV11-2 with TRBJ2-7; the match to TRBD2 covers 7 bases. Germline V gene data show CDR1 as SGHAT and CDR2 as FQNNGV. This CDR3 has 16 amino acids. Unmatched junction bases numbered 10, after V lost 5 bases and J lost 0 bases. CDR3 sequence reads: CASSPTVGGDSYEQYF. The CDR3 nucleotides read TGTGCCAGCAGCCCTACGGTGGGGGGGGACTCCTACGAGCAGTACTTC.

This clonotype occurred many times. The chain uses TRBV2 and TRBJ2-7; D might be TRBD2 (5 bases). The V gene's germline CDR1 is SNHLY and CDR2 FYNNEI. The V end lost 7 bases, the J end lost 4 bases, and 11 bases lay between the germline ends. The CDR3 runs to 12 residues. CDR3 coding DNA: TGTGCCAGCAAGGAGGCCTCATACGAGCAGTACTTC. It specifies CASKEASYEQYF.

This clonotype came up many times. CDR3 region: CASRPPGHYEQYF. DNA for the CDR3: TGTGCCAGCCGCCCCCCAGGTCACTACGAGCAGTACTTC. The chain uses TRBV7-3 and TRBJ2-7, with D unclear. Germline V gives CDR1 SGHTA, CDR2 FQGTGA. This CDR3 is 13 amino acids long. With 8 bases removed from V and 3 bases from J, the gap between germline ends came to 14 bases.

The chain couples TRBV10-2 to TRBJ2-7, with D hard to call. CDR3 length: 11 residues. V was trimmed by 4 bases and J by 5 bases, leaving 6 bases between them. Germline assignment: CDR1 WSHSY and CDR2 SAAADI. In DNA, the CDR3 is TGCGCCAGCAGTGGGGGTCACGAGCAGTACTTC. Protein sequence: CASSGGHEQYF.

At least ten counts were recorded for this clonotype. A much more abundant neighbour one base away suggests this may be a read error. This chain joins TRBV12-3 or TRBV12-4 and TRBJ1-1; D remains unclear. The CDR3 is made up of 12 amino acids. CDR3 sequence: CAGRWARTEAFF. The CDR3 DNA reads as TGTGCCGGCAGATGGGCTCGCACTGAAGCTTTCTTT.

This clonotype appeared a single time. CDR3 DNA sequence: TGTGCCAGCAGCTTGGCAGGGGACTCACCCCTCCACTTT. It translates to CASSLAGDSPLHF. The rearrangement joins TRBV5-6 to TRBJ1-6; possible D gene TRBD1, 6 bases. Trimming removed 0 bases at V and 10 bases at J, with 8 bases between. The CDR3 length is 13 residues. CDR1 and CDR2 from the germline V gene are SGHDT and YYEEEE.

This clonotype was observed many times. This chain links TRBV24-1 with TRBJ1-2; D uncertain. The CDR3 is made up of 14 amino acids. V lost 3 bases, J lost 7 bases, and 14 bases lay in between. The germline CDR1 and CDR2 sequences are KGHDR and SFDVKD. CDR3 in DNA: TGTGCCACCAGTGATCCTTCATGGACGGTTGGCTACACCTTC. Translated: CATSDPSWTVGYTF.

This clonotype showed up many times. The chain recombines TRBV4-1 with TRBJ1-2, with a possible D match to TRBD1 (5 bases). The ends were cut back, 0 bases at V and 4 bases at J, with 18 bases in the middle. CDR3 length equals 17 residues. The germline CDR1 and CDR2 sequences are MGHRA and YSYEKL. Here the CDR3 reads CASSQDQVGRVFYGYTF. DNA for the CDR3: TGCGCCAGCAGCCAAGATCAAGTAGGCAGGGTATTCTATGGCTACACCTTC.

This clonotype was observed at least ten times. The J gene is TRBJ2-4, the V gene TRBV3-1; a possible D gene is TRBD2 (6 bases). Germline V CDR1 and CDR2: LGHDT, YNNKEL (reference sequence). The CDR3 contains 13 residues. Trimming shortened V by 1 base and J by 7 bases, and 8 bases separated the two germline ends. CDR3 residues: CASSQGGENIQYF. The CDR3 DNA is TGTGCCAGCAGCCAAGGCGGGGAGAACATTCAGTACTTC.

This clonotype was counted ten times or more. The chain couples TRBV20-1 to TRBJ2-5; TRBD1 aligns across 7 bases. This CDR3 comprises 15 residues. Unmatched junction bases numbered 12, after V lost 3 bases and J lost 5 bases. Germline loops: CDR1 DFQATT, CDR2 SNEGSKA (reference sequence). CDR3 loop: CSASRKGAHRETQYF. DNA for the CDR3: TGCAGTGCTAGTAGGAAGGGGGCCCACCGGGAGACCCAGTACTTC.

In this sample, this clonotype turned up many times. The chain is built from TRBV18 and TRBJ1-1, with D possibly TRBD1 on 6 matching bases. The CDR3 contains 15 residues. Germline CDR1 is KGHSH and CDR2 is LQKENI. The ends were cut back, 0 bases at V and 4 bases at J, with 12 bases in the middle. The CDR3 DNA reads TGTGCCAGCTCACCACCGCGGGGGCTGAGCACTGAAGCTTTCTTT. This translates into CASSPPRGLSTEAFF.

The V call is TRBV6-2 or TRBV6-3, the J call TRBJ1-5; tentatively, D is TRBD1 (6 bases). Germline V gene data show CDR1 as MNHEY and CDR2 as SVGEGT. CDR3 length equals 18 residues. V lost 0 bases to trimming and J lost 4 bases, with 19 bases between them. CDR3 DNA sequence: TGTGCCAGCAGTTACTCTATAAATGGGGGGGGCCGGAATCAGCCCCAGCATTTT. Its protein product is CASSYSINGGGRNQPQHF.

This clonotype was seen repeatedly, ten times or more. The gene calls are TRBV5-1 and TRBJ1-2; D call uncertain. V was trimmed by 0 bases and J by 0 bases, leaving 9 bases between them. The CDR3 spans 15 residues. Germline CDR1 reads SGHRS; CDR2 reads YFSETQ. As DNA, the CDR3 is TGCGCCAGCAGCTTGGGAGGATCAGCTAACTATGGCTACACCTTC. It is translated as CASSLGGSANYGYTF.

This clonotype has at least ten counts. The genes are TRBV12-3 or TRBV12-4 and TRBJ1-1; D uncertain. V was clipped by 4 bases and J by 4 bases, with 19 bases between them. The CDR3 has 16 residues. The CDR3 region is CASSYPVPSRSTEAFF. The CDR3 nucleotides are TGTGCCAGCAGTTATCCGGTACCATCTAGGAGCACTGAAGCTTTCTTT.